Presented here are 10 T cell receptor beta chains from one specimen sequenced in a study of siplizumab effects on memory and regulatory T cells. Some clones are missing from TCRdb's copy, which holds only in-frame ones; the method was immunoSEQ multiplex PCR. The sample holds tens of thousands of clones, about 96% seen once. The sequenced material came from naive CD4+ T cells sorted from blood. These receptors originate from a human donor in good health.

Only one count was recorded for this clone. The chain uses TRBV6-6 and TRBJ1-3; 7 bases align to TRBD1. Trimming at V came to 10 bases and at J to 7 bases, leaving 10 bases not matched to a gene. This CDR3 is 13 amino acids long. CDR1 and CDR2 (germline): MNHNY, SVGAGI (reference sequence). The CDR3 region has the DNA TGTGCCACCCAGGACAGGTCGGGGAACACCATATATTTT. Amino acid sequence: CATQDRSGNTIYF.

The chain employs TRBV11-2 and TRBJ2-5; 8 bases line up with TRBD2. V lost 5 bases and J lost 5; bases outside the gene matches: 16. Germline CDR1 reads SGHAT; CDR2 reads FQNNGV. This CDR3 region has 17 residues. The CDR3 spells CASSPIMSGGARETQYF. The CDR3 nucleotides are TGTGCCAGCAGCCCCATTATGTCGGGGGGGGCCCGTGAGACCCAGTACTTC.

V gene TRBV2 combines with J gene TRBJ2-3, with TRBD1 identical over 8 bases. V shed 6 bases and J 0 bases; nucleotides not matched to a gene: 11. The germline V gene encodes CDR1 SNHLY and CDR2 FYNNEI. This CDR3 has 17 amino acids. In DNA form, the CDR3 reads TGTGCCAGCAGGGACGGCCAGGGGGCGCGTAGCACAGATACGCAGTATTTT. It is translated as CASRDGQGARSTDTQYF.

The chain links TRBV18 to TRBJ1-2; 9 nucleotides line up with TRBD1. CDR3 size: 13 residues. The V segment lost 4 bases and the J segment 6 bases; nucleotides outside the gene matches: 3. Per the germline V gene, CDR1 is KGHSH and CDR2 is LQKENI. The CDR3 reads CASSRGTGNGYTF. Here the CDR3 DNA reads TGTGCCAGCTCACGCGGGACAGGGAATGGCTACACCTTC.

The genes are TRBV7-6 and TRBJ2-7, with 8 bases fitting TRBD2. The length of the CDR3 is 16 residues. CDR1 and CDR2 from the germline V gene are SGHVS and FNYEAQ. V gave up 1 base and J gave up 5 bases; unmatched junction bases: 10. The CDR3 loop is CASSLGGGGPWDEQYF. Here the CDR3 DNA reads TGTGCCAGCAGCTTAGGCGGCGGGGGGCCCTGGGACGAGCAGTACTTC.

This chain joins TRBV4-1 and TRBJ2-2; D perhaps matches TRBD2 (5 bases). The V and J ends lost 4 bases and 6 bases respectively, with 15 bases between them. The CDR3 consists of 15 residues. From germline, CDR1 is MGHRA and CDR2 YSYEKL. The CDR3 bases are TGCGCCAGCAGCCTTCCGGTACAGCGGCCCGGGGAGCTGTTTTTT. Amino acid sequence: CASSLPVQRPGELFF.

The genes are TRBV15 and TRBJ2-5; maybe TRBD2 (6 bases). The CDR3 covers 13 residues. Trimming took off 4 bases at V and 4 bases at J, with 10 bases between the two ends. The germline V gene encodes CDR1 LNHNV and CDR2 YYDKDF (reference sequence). Written as DNA, the CDR3 is TGTGCCACCAGCACGGCGGAGGGAGAGACCCAGTACTTC. It codes for CATSTAEGETQYF.

V gene TRBV10-1 combines with J gene TRBJ2-1, with D possibly matching TRBD1 (6 bases). Per germline, CDR1 WNHNN and CDR2 SYGVQD (reference sequence). Trimming took 4 bases from V and 10 from J, leaving 14 bases between them. The CDR3 is 13 residues long. Here the CDR3 DNA reads TGCGCCAGCAGTGGGTACAGGGCGGGCGAGCAGTTCTTC. Translating it yields CASSGYRAGEQFF.

The gene calls are TRBV4-3 and TRBJ2-3; 10 bases match TRBD2. The germline V gene has CDR1 LGHNA and CDR2 YSLEER. The CDR3 is 16 residues long. V gave up 1 base and J gave up 4 bases; unmatched junction bases: 5. DNA for the CDR3: TGCGCCAGCAGCCAAGTAACTAGCGGGGCCGCAGATACGCAGTATTTT. Its protein product is CASSQVTSGAADTQYF.

V gene TRBV6-6 combines with J gene TRBJ2-7; the D call may be TRBD1 or TRBD2 (5 bases each). Trimming stripped 0 bases from V and 2 bases from J, with 5 bases between. Germline V gives CDR1 MNHNY, CDR2 SVGAGI (reference sequence). The CDR3 spans 13 residues. CDR3 nucleotides: TGTGCCAGCAGTTACTCGGGGGCCTACGAGCAGTACTTC. The encoded protein is CASSYSGAYEQYF.